Listed here are 32 T cell receptor beta chains from one sample, sequenced in a study of blood T cell repertoires in COVID-19. The assay was immunoSEQ multiplex PCR, and TCRdb's table has in-frame clones only and misses some. Altogether around 150,000 clones are present, 80% to 90% being singletons, with the ten largest covering around 3.5%. The material sequenced was peripheral blood. The receptors were gathered from a man aged 70 or older with acute or convalescent COVID-19.

The rearrangement uses TRBV18 and TRBJ2-1; 10 bases align to TRBD2. This CDR3 comprises 18 residues. The J segment lost 7 bases and the V segment lost 6 bases, leaving 18 bases of the junction unmatched. Germline loops: CDR1 KGHSH, CDR2 LQKENI. The CDR3 loop is CASSPYRTSGAPRNEQFF. DNA for the CDR3: TGTGCCAGCTCGCCCTATCGGACTAGCGGAGCCCCTCGGAATGAGCAGTTCTTC.

The chain has TRBV19 and TRBJ2-7; D uncertain. Looked up from germline, CDR1 is LNHDA and CDR2 is SQIVND (reference sequence). The V end was cut by 5 bases, the J end by 2 bases, with 13 bases between. The CDR3 consists of 14 residues. CDR3 sequence (DNA): TGTGCCAGTAGTTGGAATCAGGCTCCCTACGAGCAGTACTTC. This sequence encodes CASSWNQAPYEQYF.

The V call is TRBV30, the J call TRBJ1-6; a possible D gene is TRBD1 (6 bases). Germline-derived CDR1 and CDR2 are GTSNPN and SVGIG (reference sequence). Trimming pared 0 bases from V and 7 bases from J, leaving 10 bases between. The length of the CDR3 is 14 residues. CDR3 protein: CAWSVTGLNSPLHF. As DNA, the CDR3 is TGTGCCTGGAGTGTAACAGGGCTGAATTCACCCCTCCACTTT.

The chain couples TRBV29-1 to TRBJ2-7; 7 nucleotides agree with TRBD1. The CDR3 is made up of 14 amino acids. The V gene's germline CDR1 is SQVTM and CDR2 ANQGSEA. V dropped 5 bases and J dropped 0; count of bases not matched to a gene: 7. Written as DNA, the CDR3 is TGCAGCGTTCGGCTGGCAGGGGGCTCCTACGAGCAGTACTTC. Its translation is CSVRLAGGSYEQYF.

The J gene is TRBJ2-1, the V gene TRBV15, with TRBD2 matching over 16 bases. This CDR3 region has 18 residues. Per the germline V gene, CDR1 is LNHNV and CDR2 is YYDKDF (reference sequence). The J segment lost 5 bases and the V segment lost 3 bases, leaving 7 bases of the junction unmatched. In DNA, the CDR3 is TGTGCCACCAGCAGGGGACTAGCGGGAGGGGTCGTAAACAATGAGCAGTTCTTC. This codes for CATSRGLAGGVVNNEQFF.

J is TRBJ2-7 and V is TRBV18, with 7 bases fitting TRBD1. The CDR3 totals 13 residues. Germline V gene data show CDR1 as KGHSH and CDR2 as LQKENI. Trimming took 6 bases from V and 2 from J; bases not matched to a gene: 4. The CDR3 DNA follows: TGTGCCAGCTCGCCCCAGGGGGCCTACGAGCAGTACTTC. Its protein product is CASSPQGAYEQYF.

This chain links TRBV25-1 with TRBJ1-4; D possibly corresponds to TRBD1 (6 bases). Germline CDR1 is MGHDK and CDR2 is SYGVNS. This CDR3 is built from 13 residues. Trimming shortened V by 6 bases and J by 7 bases, and 12 bases separated the two germline ends. CDR3 in DNA: TGTGCCAGCAGCAACAGGGAGTCTGAAAAACTGTTTTTT. Translating it yields CASSNRESEKLFF.

The chain employs TRBV9 and TRBJ1-1; 9 bases agree with TRBD1. Germline V gene sequence: CDR1 SGDLS, CDR2 YYNGEE. This CDR3 contains 15 residues. With 4 bases clipped from V and 6 bases from J, the junction kept 10 bases outside the gene matches. For the CDR3, the DNA is TGTGCCAGCAGCCCAGGGGTGGGACAGGGAGCTGAAGCTTTCTTT. It yields the protein CASSPGVGQGAEAFF. Using reference TRBV9 and TRBJ1-1 for the parts outside the CDR3, the full variable domain is DSGVTQTPKHLITATGQRVTLRCSPRSGDLSVYWYQQSLDQGLQFLIQYYNGEERAKGNILERFSAQQFPDLHSELNLSSLELGDSALYFCASSPGVGQGAEAFFGQGTRLTVV.

The CDR3 loop reads CASSPQGADYGYTF. In nucleotides, the CDR3 is TGTGCCAGTAGCCCCCAAGGGGCCGACTATGGCTACACCTTC. The chain recombines TRBV19 with TRBJ1-2; the D gene is possibly TRBD1 (5 bases). Trimming shortened V by 6 bases and J by 3 bases, and 14 bases separated the two germline ends. Per the germline V gene, CDR1 is LNHDA and CDR2 is SQIVND (reference sequence). The CDR3 runs 14 residues.

This CDR3 is CASSLAEDGTFATNEKLFF. The DNA of the CDR3 is TGTGCCAGCAGCTTGGCTGAGGACGGGACTTTTGCAACTAATGAAAAACTGTTTTTT. The chain carries TRBV5-6 and TRBJ1-4; D is perhaps TRBD1 (5 bases). Germline V gene sequence: CDR1 SGHDT, CDR2 YYEEEE. The CDR3 runs 19 residues. V lost 0 bases and J 0 bases, leaving 18 bases between the germline ends. Drawing the rest from reference TRBV5-6 and TRBJ1-4, the complete variable domain is DAGVTQSPTHLIKTRGQQVTLRCSPKSGHDTVSWYQQALGQGPQFIFQYYEEEERQRGNFPDRFSGHQFPNYSSELNVNALLLGDSALYLCASSLAEDGTFATNEKLFFGSGTQLSVL.

The chain is built from TRBV5-1 and TRBJ2-3; 11 bases align to TRBD2. The junction had 15 bases not matched to a gene; V was cut back by 4 bases and J by 5 bases. The CDR3 sequence is 18 residues long. Germline assignment: CDR1 SGHRS and CDR2 YFSETQ. The CDR3 coding sequence is TGCGCCAGCAGCCCGGCATTGTCTAGCGGGAGGAGGGGAGATACGCAGTATTTT. It is translated as CASSPALSSGRRGDTQYF.

V and J are TRBV5-3 and TRBJ2-5; 8 bases fit TRBD2. TRBV5-3 is assigned to the ORF class and has an uncertain function. This CDR3 region has 17 residues. With 4 bases clipped from V and 4 bases from J, the junction kept 15 bases outside the gene matches. CDR3 nucleotide sequence: TGTGCCAGAAGCCCCCATCGGGAGGGGGTGCTTAGAGAGACCCAGTACTTC. Amino acids: CARSPHREGVLRETQYF.

The genes are TRBV7-2 and TRBJ2-1; TRBD2 might be the D (6 bases). This CDR3 contains 19 residues. The germline V gene encodes CDR1 SGHTA and CDR2 FQGNSA. Between the trimmed V and J ends, which lost 0 bases and 7 bases, there was a span of 25 bases. The CDR3 coding sequence is TGTGCCAGCAGCTTAGCCCGGGACTCGCTCTTTGGGCGGAAGAATGAGCAGTTCTTC. It yields the protein CASSLARDSLFGRKNEQFF.

CDR3 region: CASSPPGQGNNEQFF. As DNA, the CDR3 is TGTGCCAGCAGTCCCCCGGGACAGGGCAACAATGAGCAGTTCTTC. The rearrangement links TRBV28 to TRBJ2-1; 9 bases are shared with TRBD1. V was pared by 5 bases and J by 5 bases, with 7 bases of the junction left unmatched. This CDR3 is 15 amino acids long. Germline assignment: CDR1 MDHEN and CDR2 SYDVKM.

The chain is built from TRBV10-3 and TRBJ1-4; weak D call: TRBD1 (6 bases). Trimming cost V 3 bases and J 6 bases, with 11 bases left between them. The CDR3 totals 14 residues. The germline V gene encodes CDR1 ENHRY and CDR2 SYGVKD. Here the CDR3 DNA reads TGTGCCATCAGTGAAGATACAGGGTATGAAAAACTGTTTTTT. Its protein is CAISEDTGYEKLFF.

The V gene is TRBV10-3, the J gene TRBJ2-5; D is unresolved. Trimming cost V 3 bases and J 2 bases, with 4 bases left between them. The CDR3 is made up of 12 amino acids. Germline CDR1 is ENHRY and CDR2 is SYGVKD. This chain's CDR3 is CAISDRQETQYF. The CDR3 coding sequence is TGTGCCATCAGTGACCGTCAAGAGACCCAGTACTTC.

This chain connects TRBV18 to TRBJ2-4; the match to TRBD1 covers 10 bases. V was pared by 6 bases and J by 7 bases, with 9 bases of the junction left unmatched. In germline, CDR1 is KGHSH, CDR2 LQKENI. This CDR3 contains 15 residues. The CDR3, as DNA: TGTGCCAGCTCGGCCGGGACAGGGGATCAGAACATTCAGTACTTC. It translates to CASSAGTGDQNIQYF.

The chain recombines TRBV4-3 with TRBJ2-4; D is possibly TRBD2 (5 bases). Germline CDR1 is LGHNA and CDR2 is YSLEER. CDR3 size: 14 residues. Trimming shortened V by 0 bases and J by 8 bases, and 11 bases separated the two germline ends. CDR3 bases: TGCGCCAGCAGCCAAGACCTCCGGAGGCACATTCAGTACTTC. Residues: CASSQDLRRHIQYF.

This clone was seen only once. The CDR3 DNA sequence: TGTGCCAGCAGTTACAGTTCCGGGACAGGGGGCGGGAATCAGCCCCAGCATTTT. Translated, it gives CASSYSSGTGGGNQPQHF. This chain connects TRBV6-2 or TRBV6-3 to TRBJ1-5; 12 nucleotides align to TRBD1. The CDR3 runs 18 residues. The J segment lost 4 bases and the V segment lost 2 bases, leaving 9 bases of the junction unmatched. Germline values: CDR1 MNHEY, CDR2 SVGEGT.

The genes are TRBV24-1 and TRBJ2-2; no clear D. The CDR3 has 15 residues. Germline loops: CDR1 KGHDR, CDR2 SFDVKD. Trimming removed 1 base at V and 1 base at J, with 6 bases between. CDR3 region: CATSDFPGNTGELFF. For the CDR3, the DNA is TGTGCCACCAGTGATTTCCCCGGGAACACCGGGGAGCTGTTTTTT.

This clone was counted many times. This chain connects TRBV18 to TRBJ2-1, with a possible D match to TRBD1 (6 bases). Trimming removed 6 bases from V and 5 bases from J, with 14 bases in between. Germline CDR1 is KGHSH and CDR2 is LQKENI. CDR3 size: 14 residues. This CDR3 reads CASSHAGTNNEQFF. The CDR3 DNA follows: TGTGCCAGCTCTCACGCCGGGACAAACAATGAGCAGTTCTTC.

The chain joins TRBV3-1 (or the pseudogene TRBV3-2) to TRBJ2-7; D remains unclear. This CDR3 spans 15 amino acids. Germline CDR1 LGHDT, CDR2 YNNKEL (reference sequence). Trimming cost V 0 bases and J 7 bases, with 16 bases left between them. This CDR3 reads CASSQENTPHREQYF. Written as DNA, the CDR3 is TGTGCCAGCAGCCAAGAAAATACCCCCCATCGGGAGCAGTACTTC.

The gene calls are TRBV9 and TRBJ1-1; possibly TRBD1 for D (5 bases). This CDR3 has 13 residues. V lost 0 bases and J lost 7, with 10 bases in between. Germline CDR1 reads SGDLS; CDR2 reads YYNGEE. As DNA, the CDR3 is TGTGCCAGCAGCGTAGCTAACGGGGGTGAAGCTTTCTTT. Protein sequence: CASSVANGGEAFF.

This chain uses TRBV30 with TRBJ2-2; a weak D match, TRBD2 (6 bases). The CDR3 loop spans 15 amino acids. Looked up from germline, CDR1 is GTSNPN and CDR2 is SVGIG (reference sequence). V gave up 2 bases and J gave up 7 bases, with 17 bases separating them. The CDR3 DNA follows: TGTGCCTGGAGTAGAGCTCTAGCGTATGGCGGGGAGCTGTTTTTT. The encoded protein is CAWSRALAYGGELFF. Variable domain in full (rest from reference TRBV30 and TRBJ2-2): SQTIHQWPATLVQPVGSPLSLECTVEGTSNPNLYWYRQAAGRGLQLLFYSVGIGQISSEVPQNLSASRPQDRQFILSSKKLLLSDSGFYLCAWSRALAYGGELFFGEGSRLTVL.

Comments on this clone: Other DNA sequences in this specimen translate into the identical CDR3. V usage is TRBV19 and J usage is TRBJ1-1, with a tentative D call TRBD1 (6 bases). Germline loops: CDR1 LNHDA, CDR2 SQIVND (reference sequence). The V and J ends lost 6 bases and 2 bases respectively, with 10 bases between them. The CDR3 is 13 residues long. The CDR3 coding sequence is TGTGCCAGTAGACAGGGACGTAACACTGAAGCTTTCTTT. Protein product: CASRQGRNTEAFF.

This sequence joins TRBV19 and TRBJ1-6; D uncertain. The germline V and J ends were trimmed by 3 bases and 15 bases, with 15 bases remaining between them. The CDR3 runs 13 residues. CDR1 and CDR2 (germline): LNHDA, SQIVND (reference sequence). The CDR3 sequence is CASSMLDNSVLHF. CDR3 nucleotide sequence: TGTGCCAGTAGTATGCTCGACAATAGTGTCCTCCACTTT.

This chain connects TRBV6-2 or TRBV6-3 to TRBJ2-7; possible D gene TRBD2, 6 bases. Germline values: CDR1 MNHEY, CDR2 SVGEGT. This CDR3 spans 12 amino acids. With 5 bases removed from V and 3 bases from J, the gap between germline ends came to 8 bases. DNA of the CDR3: TGTGCCAGCAGTCAGGGACTCTACGAGCAGTACTTC. Amino acid sequence: CASSQGLYEQYF.

This chain joins TRBV18 and TRBJ2-2, with 7 nucleotides matching TRBD2. Germline loops: CDR1 KGHSH, CDR2 LQKENI. V lost 6 bases to trimming and J lost 4 bases; unmatched junction nucleotides: 11. The CDR3 extends over 16 amino acids. CDR3 coding DNA: TGTGCCAGCTCCCTCCAGGGAGCGGGAAGCACCGGGGAGCTGTTTTTT. Translation: CASSLQGAGSTGELFF. Combining the CDR3 with reference TRBV18 and TRBJ2-2 gives the whole variable domain NAGVMQNPRHLVRRRGQEARLRCSPMKGHSHVYWYRQLPEEGLKFMVYLQKENIIDESGMPKERFSAEFPKEGPSILRIQQVVRGDSAAYFCASSLQGAGSTGELFFGEGSRLTVL.

The rearrangement links TRBV12-3 or TRBV12-4 to TRBJ2-1, with unresolved D. Between the trimmed V and J ends, which lost 6 bases and 9 bases, there was a span of 15 bases. The CDR3 is made up of 13 amino acids. CDR3 DNA sequence: TGTGCCAGCAGCCAACTCACTACAAGTGAGCAGTTCTTC. Encoded protein: CASSQLTTSEQFF.

J is TRBJ2-4 and V is TRBV15; D may be TRBD2 (6 bases). The germline V gene encodes CDR1 LNHNV and CDR2 YYDKDF (reference sequence). V shed 3 bases and J shed 0 bases, with 15 bases lying between them. The CDR3 is 17 residues long. The CDR3 DNA reads as TGTGCCACCAGCAGCGGAGGGCTAGCGATAGCCAAAAACATTCAGTACTTC. This translates into CATSSGGLAIAKNIQYF.

The rearrangement links TRBV19 to TRBJ2-2; 10 nucleotides agree with TRBD2. The trim removed 7 bases at V and 4 bases at J, leaving 6 bases unmatched. The germline CDR1 and CDR2 sequences are LNHDA and SQIVND (reference sequence). CDR3 length equals 15 residues. CDR3 coding DNA: TGTGCCAGTACCACTAGCGGGACGATCACCGGGGAGCTGTTTTTT. Its translation: CASTTSGTITGELFF.

The chain employs TRBV14 and TRBJ2-7; D is unresolved. V lost 0 bases and J 7 bases, leaving 16 bases between the germline ends. The CDR3 has 15 amino acids. The germline V gene encodes CDR1 SGHDN and CDR2 FVKESK. CDR3 residues: CASSQDASGSREQYF. CDR3 nucleotides: TGTGCCAGCAGCCAAGATGCGTCCGGGTCGAGAGAGCAGTACTTC.